This T cell receptor (beta chain) was observed in a study of graft-versus-host responses after intestinal transplantation. About the study: Following induction with anti-thymocyte globulin, all recipients were given tacrolimus and steroids for around three years. Study-wide results and limits: Graft-versus-host to host-versus-graft clonal ratios in allografts were high in patients with graft-donor T cell macrochimerism. Recipient-marrow GvH clones were detected, some having first appeared in ileum or blood.

Germline CDR1 and CDR2: SGHVS and FNYEAQ. The junction had 3 bases not matched to a gene; V was cut back by 3 bases and J by 5 bases. This CDR3 has 16 amino acids. Concerning this clone: What it binds is unknown.

Sequencing was performed with immunoSEQ multiplex PCR; in TCRdb, only in-frame clones are kept and a portion is missing. The data hold 20,000 to 25,000 clones, with around 94% observed a single time. This chain links TRBV7-6 with TRBJ2-2; 13 bases map to TRBD2. This specimen was PBMCs, taken 156 days after intestinal transplant. This clonotype was sampled from a human patient who received an intestinal transplant, so some T cells may come from the graft donor. CDR3: CASSFTSGRGTGELFF. The CDR3 region has the DNA TGTGCCAGCAGCTTCACTAGCGGGAGGGGGACCGGGGAGCTGTTTTTT.